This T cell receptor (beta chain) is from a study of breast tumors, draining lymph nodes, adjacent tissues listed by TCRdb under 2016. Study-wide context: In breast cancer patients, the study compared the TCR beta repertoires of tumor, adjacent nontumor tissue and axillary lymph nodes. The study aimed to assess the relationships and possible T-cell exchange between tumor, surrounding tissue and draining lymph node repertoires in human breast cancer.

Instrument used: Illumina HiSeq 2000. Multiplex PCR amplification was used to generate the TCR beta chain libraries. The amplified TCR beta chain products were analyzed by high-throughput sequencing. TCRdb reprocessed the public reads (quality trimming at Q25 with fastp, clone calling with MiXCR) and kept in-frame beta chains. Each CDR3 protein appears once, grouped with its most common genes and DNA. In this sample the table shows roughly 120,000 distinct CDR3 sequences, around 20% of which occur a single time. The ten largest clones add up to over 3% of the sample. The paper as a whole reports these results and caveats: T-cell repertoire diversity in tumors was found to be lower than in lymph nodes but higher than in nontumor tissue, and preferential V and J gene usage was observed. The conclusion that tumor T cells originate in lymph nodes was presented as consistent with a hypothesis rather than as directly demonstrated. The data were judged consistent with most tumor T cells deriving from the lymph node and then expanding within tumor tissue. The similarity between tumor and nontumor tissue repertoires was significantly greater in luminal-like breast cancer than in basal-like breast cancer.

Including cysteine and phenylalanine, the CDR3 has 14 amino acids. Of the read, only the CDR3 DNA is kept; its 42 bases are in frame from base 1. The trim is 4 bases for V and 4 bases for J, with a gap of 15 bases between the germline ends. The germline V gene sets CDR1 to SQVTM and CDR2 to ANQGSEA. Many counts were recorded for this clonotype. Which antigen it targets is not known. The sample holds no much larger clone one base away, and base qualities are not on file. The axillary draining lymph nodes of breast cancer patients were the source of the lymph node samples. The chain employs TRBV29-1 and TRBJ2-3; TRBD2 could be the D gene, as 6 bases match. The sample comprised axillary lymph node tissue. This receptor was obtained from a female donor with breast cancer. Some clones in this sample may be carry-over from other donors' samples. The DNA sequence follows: TGCAGCGTTGCGGTGGCCCAGCGGGCAGATACGCAGTATTTT. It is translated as CSVAVAQRADTQYF.